The clone carrying this TCR beta chain was recorded a few times. V trimming: 3 bases; J trimming: 0 bases; junction bases outside the gene matches: 1. CDR3 length: 15 residues. CDR1 is LGHNA and CDR2 is YSLEER in the germline V gene. Data came from immunoSEQ multiplex PCR; TCRdb stores just in-frame clones and leaves some out. The sample has about 77,000 clones, 80% seen once. This sample was included in a study of blood T cell repertoires in COVID-19. The source of this sequence is a woman aged 70-85 years with acute or convalescent COVID-19. Specimen: peripheral blood. The rearrangement joins TRBV4-3 to TRBJ2-7, with 11 bases lining up with TRBD2. The CDR3 here is CASSHGTSGSYEQYF. CDR3 bases: TGCGCCAGCAGCCACGGGACTAGCGGCTCCTACGAGCAGTACTTC.